The 3 T cell receptor beta chains below come from one sample, sequenced in a study of cytomegalovirus exposure and HLA in healthy donors. Vbeta (60) and Jbeta (13) primers were used in the PCR. The repertoire was sequenced with immunoSEQ multiplex PCR; TCRdb's copy has only in-frame clones and lacks some. The sample contains around 150,000 clones, around 80% of which appear only once. The sample consisted of PBMCs. These receptors were taken from a man aged 18 to 30 in good health and CMV-seronegative.

The rearrangement links TRBV2 to TRBJ2-7, with 13 positions matching TRBD2. CDR1 and CDR2 (germline): SNHLY, FYNNEI. This CDR3 has 15 amino acids. V was pared by 6 bases and J by 5 bases, with 7 bases of the junction left unmatched. The CDR3 loop reads CASRTGLAGAHEQYF. CDR3 DNA: TGTGCCAGCAGAACCGGACTAGCGGGAGCCCACGAGCAGTACTTC.

The chain has TRBV5-5 and TRBJ2-5, with D perhaps matching TRBD2 (6 bases). Deletions cut 4 bases from V and 1 base from J, with 11 bases between. Germline V gene lookup returns CDR1 SGHKS and CDR2 YYEKEE (reference sequence). The CDR3 covers 14 residues. The DNA of the CDR3 is TGTGCCAGCAGCGCCCCGGGACTCCAAGAGACCCAGTACTTC. It codes for CASSAPGLQETQYF.

Points on this clone: Compared with germline, one end of the junction differs, possibly owing to a read error. The chain couples TRBV7-9 to TRBJ1-5; the match to TRBD1 covers 7 bases. The CDR3 length is 14 residues. Germline lookup yields CDR1 SEHNR and CDR2 FQNEAQ (reference sequence). CDR3 DNA: TGTTCCAGCAGTTCTACAGGGGAGGATCAGCCCCAGCATTTT. Translating it yields CSSSSTGEDQPQHF.